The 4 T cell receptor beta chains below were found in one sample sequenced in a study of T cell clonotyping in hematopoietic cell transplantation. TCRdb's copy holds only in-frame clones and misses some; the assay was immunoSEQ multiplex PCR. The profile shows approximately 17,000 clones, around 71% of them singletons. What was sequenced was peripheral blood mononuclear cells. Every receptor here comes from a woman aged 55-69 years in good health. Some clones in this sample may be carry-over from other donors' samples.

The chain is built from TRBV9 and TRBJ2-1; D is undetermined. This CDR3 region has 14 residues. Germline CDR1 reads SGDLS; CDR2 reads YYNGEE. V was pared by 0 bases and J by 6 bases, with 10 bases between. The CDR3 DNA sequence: TGTGCCAGCAGCGTAGGAGGTCTGATCAATGAGCAGTTCTTC. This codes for CASSVGGLINEQFF.

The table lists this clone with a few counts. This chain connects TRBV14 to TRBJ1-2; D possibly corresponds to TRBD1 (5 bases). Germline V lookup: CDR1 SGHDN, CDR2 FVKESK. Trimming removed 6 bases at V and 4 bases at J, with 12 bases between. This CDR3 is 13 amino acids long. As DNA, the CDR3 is TGTGCCAGCAGACCACAGGAGTTCTATGGCTACACCTTC. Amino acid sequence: CASRPQEFYGYTF.

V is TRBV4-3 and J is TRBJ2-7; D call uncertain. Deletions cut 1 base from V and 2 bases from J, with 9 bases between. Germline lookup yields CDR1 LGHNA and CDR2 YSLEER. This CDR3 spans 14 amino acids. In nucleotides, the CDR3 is TGCGCCAGCAGCCAAGGGACCCAAACCTACGAGCAGTACTTC. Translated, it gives CASSQGTQTYEQYF.

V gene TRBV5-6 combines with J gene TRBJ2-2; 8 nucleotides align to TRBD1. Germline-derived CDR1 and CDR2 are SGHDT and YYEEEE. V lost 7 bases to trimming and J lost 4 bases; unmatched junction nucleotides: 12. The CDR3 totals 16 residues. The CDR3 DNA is TGTGCCAGCGGGACAGGAGGCTTACCCCGCACCGGGGAGCTGTTTTTT. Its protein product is CASGTGGLPRTGELFF.